This T cell receptor beta chain was sequenced for a study of Ad26.COV2.S vaccination and SARS-CoV-2 variants. Turning to the study itself: Ad26.COV2.S shots went into the muscle once or twice, 56 days apart. Findings and limits, study-wide: The study found similar non-spike TCR breadth in vaccine and placebo recipients. The authors reported substantial breadth in spike-specific CD8+ and CD4+ T cell responses after vaccination.

Notes on this clone: Its antigen remains unidentified.

Clones were read by immunoSEQ multiplex PCR, and TCRdb kept only the in-frame ones, dropping some. The sample includes about 280,000 clones, about 90% of them seen just once. Treatment given: 19 received Ad26.COV2.S at low or high dose, single or two shots; roughly five received placebo; per-sample allocation not given. Collection of samples fell on day 63 after the first vaccine or placebo injection. The V gene lost 5 bases and the J gene lost 1 base, with 12 bases spanning the gap. Germline lookup yields CDR1 SGHVS and CDR2 FQNEAQ. The CDR3 consists of 14 residues. The material was peripheral blood, obtained in a trial of Ad26.COV2.S vaccine versus placebo. This TCR came from a person between 18 and 65 years old who received the Ad26.COV2.S COVID-19 vaccine or a placebo. The V gene is TRBV7-8, the J gene TRBJ2-7; D perhaps matches TRBD2 (6 bases). CDR3 amino acids: CASSPGTPSYEQYF. CDR3 nucleotide sequence: TGTGCCAGCAGCCCCGGGACTCCATCCTACGAGCAGTACTTC.